The 8 T cell receptor beta chains below come from one sample, sequenced in a study of T cell responses to AZD1222 COVID-19 vaccine. Profiling relied on immunoSEQ multiplex PCR, and the TCRdb table lists in-frame clones only, not all of them. The sample has over 50,000 clones, about four fifths seen once. This material consisted of peripheral blood, taken 28 days after the second AZD1222 dose. The receptors originated from an adult who received the AZD1222 COVID-19 vaccine.

The chain employs TRBV7-2 and TRBJ2-7; D possibly matches TRBD1 or TRBD2 (5 bases each). Trimming stripped 0 bases from V and 5 bases from J, with 11 bases between. Germline V CDR1 and CDR2: SGHTA, FQGNSA. The CDR3 covers 14 residues. The CDR3 DNA is TGTGCCAGCAGCTTAGCGGGACCCGCGGACGAGCAGTACTTC. Amino acid sequence: CASSLAGPADEQYF.

This chain uses TRBV28 with TRBJ2-3; D remains unclear. V was shortened by 6 bases and J by 7 bases, with 11 bases between the two germline ends. Germline V gene sequence: CDR1 MDHEN, CDR2 SYDVKM. The CDR3 spans 12 residues. The chain's CDR3 is CASSPVTNTQYF. The CDR3, as DNA: TGTGCCAGCAGCCCGGTGACAAATACGCAGTATTTT.

The gene calls are TRBV10-3 and TRBJ2-6, with 13 bases matching TRBD2. In germline, CDR1 is ENHRY, CDR2 SYGVKD. CDR3 length: 21 residues. Trimming cost V 3 bases and J 0 bases; bases outside gene matches: 11. The CDR3 DNA follows: TGTGCCATCAGTGAAACTCGACGCGGACTAGCGGGAGTCTCTGGGGCCAACGTCCTGACTTTC. It codes for CAISETRRGLAGVSGANVLTF.

The genes are TRBV10-3 and TRBJ2-2, with unresolved D. V lost 8 bases and J lost 3, with 10 bases in between. This CDR3 has 13 amino acids. Germline V gives CDR1 ENHRY, CDR2 SYGVKD. The CDR3, as DNA: TGTGCCATCCTGGTGCAAGACACCGGGGAGCTGTTTTTT. Amino acid sequence: CAILVQDTGELFF.

The chain has TRBV19 and TRBJ1-4; D unresolved. The length of the CDR3 is 16 residues. Germline lookup yields CDR1 LNHDA and CDR2 SQIVND (reference sequence). V was clipped by 9 bases and J by 1 base, with 18 bases between them. The CDR3 DNA follows: TGTGCCAGCAACCGCAAACGCGGGGAAACTAATGAAAAACTGTTTTTT. Its translation is CASNRKRGETNEKLFF.

This sequence joins TRBV6-5 and TRBJ2-7; 8 nucleotides align to TRBD1. Germline CDR1 reads MNHEY; CDR2 reads SVGAGI. Losses at the gene ends were 7 bases for V and 0 bases for J; bases not matched to a gene: 5. The CDR3 contains 14 residues. CDR3 bases: TGTGCCAGCAAAAGGGGACAGGTCTCCTACGAGCAGTACTTC. Translating it yields CASKRGQVSYEQYF.

The chain links TRBV29-1 to TRBJ1-2, with a weak D call TRBD1 (6 bases). The CDR3 length is 14 residues. V lost 3 bases to trimming and J lost 7 bases, with 18 bases between them. The germline gives CDR1 SQVTM, CDR2 ANQGSEA. CDR3 bases: TGCAGCGTTGACCCTACAGGGACTTTGAGTGGCTACACCTTC. Translated, it gives CSVDPTGTLSGYTF.

This chain connects TRBV7-9 to TRBJ1-2, with no clear D. Germline assignment: CDR1 SEHNR and CDR2 FQNEAQ (reference sequence). CDR3 length: 12 amino acids. With 4 bases removed from V and 6 bases from J, the gap between germline ends came to 9 bases. This chain's CDR3 is CASSYVGDGYTF. The CDR3 DNA reads as TGTGCCAGCAGCTACGTTGGTGATGGCTACACCTTC. Full variable domain (missing parts from reference TRBV7-9 and TRBJ1-2): DTGVSQNPRHKITKRGQNVTFRCDPISEHNRLYWYRQTLGQGPEFLTYFQNEAQLEKSRLLSDRFSAERPKGSFSTLEIQRTEQGDSAMYLCASSYVGDGYTFGSGTRLTVV.